This T cell receptor (beta chain) derives from a study of cytomegalovirus exposure and HLA in healthy donors. Study-level background: Earlier, 110 million or so unique TCR beta sequences were recovered from around 180 million T cells by an analysis. Findings and caveats of the study: Later on, a genetic analysis was performed. It linked a missense variant in DCLRE1C with V- and J-gene trimming of TCR beta. Later on, analysis showed that most CMV-associated TCR beta chains appeared to be HLA-restricted.

Trimming cost V 6 bases and J 5 bases, with 16 bases left between them. The CDR3 totals 15 residues. Per the germline V gene, CDR1 is MDHEN and CDR2 is SYDVKM. On this clone itself: The antigen remains undetermined.

The PCR contained 60 Vbeta and 13 Jbeta primers. Using immunoSEQ multiplex PCR, the repertoire was profiled, and TCRdb retains in-frame clones only, with some absent. The table includes fewer than 130,000 clones, 60% to 85% detected once. The specimen was PBMCs. The TCR originated in a female donor in good health and CMV-seropositive. The J gene is TRBJ1-4, the V gene TRBV28; D remains unclear. CDR3 coding DNA: TGTGCCAGCAGCCAAATGGGCAACCGGAATGAAAAACTGTTTTTT. Its translation: CASSQMGNRNEKLFF.